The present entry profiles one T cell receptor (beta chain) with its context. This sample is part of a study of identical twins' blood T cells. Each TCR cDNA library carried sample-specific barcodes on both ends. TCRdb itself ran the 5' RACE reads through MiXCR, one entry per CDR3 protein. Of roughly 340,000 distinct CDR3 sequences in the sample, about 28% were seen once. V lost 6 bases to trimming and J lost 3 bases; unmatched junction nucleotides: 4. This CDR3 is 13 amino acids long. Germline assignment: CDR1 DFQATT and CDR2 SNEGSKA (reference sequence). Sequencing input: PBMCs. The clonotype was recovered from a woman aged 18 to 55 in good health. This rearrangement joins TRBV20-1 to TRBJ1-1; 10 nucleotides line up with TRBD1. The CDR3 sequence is CSAGTGADTEAFF. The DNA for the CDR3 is TGCAGTGCCGGGACAGGGGCGGACACTGAAGCTTTCTTT.